This TCR beta chain comes out of a study of cytomegalovirus exposure and HLA in healthy donors. PCR used 60 Vbeta primers and 13 Jbeta primers. The method was immunoSEQ multiplex PCR; TCRdb's version includes in-frame clones alone and lacks a portion of them. The data hold over 35,000 clones, with around 60% observed a single time. CDR3 size: 12 residues. The V end was cut by 4 bases, the J end by 8 bases, with 10 bases between. Germline V gene lookup returns CDR1 SGHRS and CDR2 YFSETQ. Source material: PBMCs. The chain recombines TRBV5-1 with TRBJ2-1, with D perhaps matching TRBD1 (5 bases). The clonotype comes from a human donor in good health. As DNA, the CDR3 is TGCGCCAGCAGCCCGCAGGGCCATGAGCAGTTCTTC. Protein: CASSPQGHEQFF.